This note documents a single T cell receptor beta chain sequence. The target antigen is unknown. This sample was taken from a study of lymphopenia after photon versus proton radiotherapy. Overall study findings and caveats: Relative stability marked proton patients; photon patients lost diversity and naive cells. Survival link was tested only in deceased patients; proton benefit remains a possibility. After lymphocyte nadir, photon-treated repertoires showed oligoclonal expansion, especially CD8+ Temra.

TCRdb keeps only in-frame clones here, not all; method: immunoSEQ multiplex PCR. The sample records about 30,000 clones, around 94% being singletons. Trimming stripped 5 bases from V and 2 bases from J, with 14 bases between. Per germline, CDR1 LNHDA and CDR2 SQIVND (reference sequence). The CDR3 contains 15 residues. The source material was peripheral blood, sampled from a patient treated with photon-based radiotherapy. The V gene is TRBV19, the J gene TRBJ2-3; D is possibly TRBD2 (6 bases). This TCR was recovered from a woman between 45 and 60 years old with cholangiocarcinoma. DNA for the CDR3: TGTGCCAGTAGTCCCTTTGCGGGGCCCACAGATACGCAGTATTTT. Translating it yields CASSPFAGPTDTQYF. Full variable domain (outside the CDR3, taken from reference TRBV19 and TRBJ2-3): DGGITQSPKYLFRKEGQNVTLSCEQNLNHDAMYWYRQDPGQGLRLIYYSQIVNDFQKGDIAEGYSVSREKKESFPLTVTSAQKNPTAFYLCASSPFAGPTDTQYFGPGTRLTVL.